Following are 10 T cell receptor beta chains from one sample sequenced in a study of cytomegalovirus exposure and HLA in healthy donors (dated by TCRdb to the late 2010s). Libraries were built with the immunoSEQ multiplex PCR assay. A mixture of 60 forward primers for TCR Vbeta segments and 13 reverse primers for TCR Jbeta segments was used in the multiplex PCR. This immuneACCESS table, as held by TCRdb, lists in-frame sequences with V and J called but not all clones. Of the missing ones, under half trace to an unresolved V gene in checked studies; the others have no known cause. Within this sample are 150,000 to 200,000 clones, with 60% to 80% of them counted one time only. The top ten clones comprise about 14% of the sample. The specimen sequenced was PBMCs. These receptors all come from a man aged 50 or older in good health and CMV-seropositive.

The CDR3 DNA is TGTGCCAGCAGTGAAGAAAGGAGATATAGCAATCAGCCCCAGCATTTT. Its translation is CASSEERRYSNQPQHF. V and J are TRBV6-1 and TRBJ1-5; D uncertain. CDR3 length: 16 amino acids. With 1 base removed from V and 0 bases from J, the gap between germline ends came to 10 bases. CDR1 is MNHNS, CDR2 SASEGT, per germline.

V and J are TRBV6-6 and TRBJ1-2; D perhaps matches TRBD1 (6 bases). Looked up from germline, CDR1 is MNHNY and CDR2 is SVGAGI (reference sequence). The CDR3 is made up of 13 amino acids. V shed 1 base and J shed 8 bases, with 11 bases lying between them. CDR3 nucleotide sequence: TGTGCCAGCAGTTACTACAGGGCGCAGGGCTACACCTTC. Translation gives CASSYYRAQGYTF.

This chain links TRBV13 with TRBJ2-7, with 9 bases matching TRBD1. Germline V gives CDR1 PRHDT, CDR2 FYEKMQ (reference sequence). V shed 2 bases and J 2 bases; nucleotides not matched to a gene: 10. CDR3 length equals 17 residues. CDR3 amino acids: CASSLRQGGPKPYEQYF. For the CDR3, the DNA is TGTGCCAGCAGCTTAAGACAGGGGGGCCCGAAGCCCTACGAGCAGTACTTC.

The chain is built from TRBV7-8 and TRBJ1-2; TRBD1 matches at 7 bases. There are 15 residues in the CDR3. CDR1 and CDR2 from the germline V gene are SGHVS and FQNEAQ. V dropped 5 bases and J dropped 4; count of bases not matched to a gene: 10. The CDR3 nucleotides read TGTGCCAGCAGCGCACTAGGGGGCAGTTCCTATGGCTACACCTTC. This translates into CASSALGGSSYGYTF.

The DNA for the CDR3 is TGTGCCAGCAGTGAGGGACTAGCGGGGGGCAATGAGCAGTTCTTC. This translates into CASSEGLAGGNEQFF. The chain combines TRBV6-4 with TRBJ2-1; 15 bases are a match to TRBD2. V gave up 3 bases and J gave up 6 bases; unmatched junction bases: 0. The V gene's germline CDR1 is MRHNA and CDR2 SNTAGT. The CDR3 has 15 residues.

This clone was counted a few times. The V gene is TRBV19, the J gene TRBJ1-4; TRBD1 might be the D (6 bases). Germline loops: CDR1 LNHDA, CDR2 SQIVND (reference sequence). Trimming left V 3 bases short and J 8 bases short, with 16 bases between. This CDR3 is 15 amino acids long. The CDR3: CASSISPTGREKLFF. CDR3 nucleotides: TGTGCCAGTAGTATTTCTCCGACAGGCCGGGAAAAACTGTTTTTT. The full variable domain, in which reference TRBV19 and TRBJ1-4 provide the parts outside the CDR3, is DGGITQSPKYLFRKEGQNVTLSCEQNLNHDAMYWYRQDPGQGLRLIYYSQIVNDFQKGDIAEGYSVSREKKESFPLTVTSAQKNPTAFYLCASSISPTGREKLFFGSGTQLSVL.

The chain couples TRBV28 to TRBJ1-2; D is uncertain. V lost 3 bases and J lost 9, with 14 bases in between. Germline values: CDR1 MDHEN, CDR2 SYDVKM. This CDR3 is 13 amino acids long. This CDR3 reads CASSFPSTPRYTF. The CDR3 nucleotides read TGTGCCAGCAGTTTCCCCTCGACTCCCCGCTACACCTTC.

This chain links TRBV28 with TRBJ1-5, with D hard to call. Trimming cost V 3 bases and J 2 bases, with 8 bases left between them. Germline V gene data show CDR1 as MDHEN and CDR2 as SYDVKM. The CDR3 consists of 14 residues. This CDR3 reads CASSFYAGNQPQHF. For the CDR3, the DNA is TGTGCCAGCAGTTTCTATGCGGGCAATCAGCCCCAGCATTTT.

The chain is built from TRBV28 and TRBJ2-7, with D perhaps matching TRBD2 (5 bases). CDR3 length: 13 residues. Germline V gives CDR1 MDHEN, CDR2 SYDVKM. Trimming left V 2 bases short and J 2 bases short, with 7 bases between. CDR3 loop: CASSLGSTYEQYF. DNA of the CDR3: TGTGCCAGCAGTTTAGGGAGTACCTACGAGCAGTACTTC. The full variable domain, its missing parts supplied by reference TRBV28 and TRBJ2-7, is DVKVTQSSRYLVKRTGEKVFLECVQDMDHENMFWYRQDPGLGLRLIYFSYDVKMKEKGDIPEGYSVSREKKERFSLILESASTNQTSMYLCASSLGSTYEQYFGPGTRLTVT.

This clone was found a few times. CDR3 nucleotide sequence: TGTGCCAGCAGCTTAAGACAGGGGGCTGGATCACCCCTCCACTTT. Its protein product is CASSLRQGAGSPLHF. The rearrangement uses TRBV7-2 and TRBJ1-6; 10 nucleotides match TRBD1. The CDR3 is made up of 15 amino acids. The junction had 5 bases not matched to a gene; V was cut back by 2 bases and J by 10 bases. Germline lookup yields CDR1 SGHTA and CDR2 FQGNSA.